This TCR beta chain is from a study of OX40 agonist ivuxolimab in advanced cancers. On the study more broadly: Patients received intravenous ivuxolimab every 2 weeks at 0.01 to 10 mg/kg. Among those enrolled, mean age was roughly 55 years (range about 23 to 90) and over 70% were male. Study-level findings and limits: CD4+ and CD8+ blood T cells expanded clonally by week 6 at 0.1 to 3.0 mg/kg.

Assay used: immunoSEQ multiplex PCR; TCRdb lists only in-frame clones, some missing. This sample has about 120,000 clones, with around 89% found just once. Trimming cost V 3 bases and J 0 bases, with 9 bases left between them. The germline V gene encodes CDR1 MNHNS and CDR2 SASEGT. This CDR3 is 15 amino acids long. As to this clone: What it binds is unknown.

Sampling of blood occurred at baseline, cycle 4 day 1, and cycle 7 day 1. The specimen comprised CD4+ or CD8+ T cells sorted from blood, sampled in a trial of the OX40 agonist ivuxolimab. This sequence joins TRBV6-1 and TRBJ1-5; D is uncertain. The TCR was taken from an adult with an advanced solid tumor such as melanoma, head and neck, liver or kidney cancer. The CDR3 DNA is TGTGCCAGCAGTGAGGGAGCGTATAGCAATCAGCCCCAGCATTTT. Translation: CASSEGAYSNQPQHF.